The following is a T cell receptor (beta chain) sequence with its context. This record comes from a study of blood T cell repertoires in COVID-19. Study at large: There were acute and convalescent COVID-19 samples, and they came from the United States, Italy and Spain. Sources were T cells, B-cell-depleted T cells, or PBMCs; the material itself was cDNA or gDNA.

Using immunoSEQ multiplex PCR, the repertoire was profiled, and TCRdb retains in-frame clones only, with some absent. This table has roughly 260,000 clones, roughly four fifths appearing once. This CDR3 is 15 amino acids long. Germline CDR1 reads WNHNN; CDR2 reads SYGVQD (reference sequence). J lost 9 bases, V lost 0 bases, and 7 bases had no gene match. Source material: peripheral blood. J is TRBJ2-1 and V is TRBV10-1; 8 bases align to TRBD2. The source of this sequence is a woman in her 70s with acute or convalescent COVID-19. CDR3 amino acids: CASSESSAAGGEQFF. The DNA for the CDR3 is TGCGCCAGCAGTGAGTCTTCGGCGGCGGGGGGTGAGCAGTTCTTC.